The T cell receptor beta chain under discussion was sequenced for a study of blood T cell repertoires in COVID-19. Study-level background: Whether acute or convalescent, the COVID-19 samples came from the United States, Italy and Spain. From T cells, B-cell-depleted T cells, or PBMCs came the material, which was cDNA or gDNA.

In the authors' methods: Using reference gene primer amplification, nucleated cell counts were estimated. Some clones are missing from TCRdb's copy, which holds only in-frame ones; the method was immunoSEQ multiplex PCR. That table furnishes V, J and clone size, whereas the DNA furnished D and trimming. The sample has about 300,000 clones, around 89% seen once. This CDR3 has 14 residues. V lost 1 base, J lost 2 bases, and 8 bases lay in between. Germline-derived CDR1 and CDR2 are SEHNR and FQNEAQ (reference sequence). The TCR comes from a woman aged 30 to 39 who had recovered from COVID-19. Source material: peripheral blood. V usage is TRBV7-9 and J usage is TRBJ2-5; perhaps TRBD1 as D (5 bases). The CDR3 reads CASSLGTYQETQYF. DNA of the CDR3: TGTGCCAGCAGCTTAGGGACATATCAAGAGACCCAGTACTTC.